The 25 T cell receptor beta chains given below trace back to one sample, sequenced in a study of blood T cell repertoires in COVID-19. The repertoire was sequenced with immunoSEQ multiplex PCR; TCRdb's copy has only in-frame clones and lacks some. Of tens of thousands of clones detected, roughly 87% appear once; the ten largest clones hold roughly a sixth. The source material was peripheral blood. The source is a human donor in a cohort sampled during active COVID-19.

This chain uses TRBV6-1 with TRBJ2-7, with 7 bases that match TRBD1. The CDR3 runs 16 residues. J lost 2 bases, V lost 2 bases, and 9 bases had no gene match. Germline loops: CDR1 MNHNS, CDR2 SASEGT. The CDR3 DNA sequence: TGTGCCAGCAGTGAAAAGGGTCAGGGGGACCCCTACGAGCAGTACTTC. Its protein product is CASSEKGQGDPYEQYF.

The CDR3 spells CATSTSRQTVYEQYF. CDR3 sequence (DNA): TGTGCCACCAGCACGTCCCGACAGACTGTCTACGAGCAGTACTTC. The V and J genes are TRBV15 and TRBJ2-7; weak D call: TRBD1 (5 bases). Per the germline V gene, CDR1 is LNHNV and CDR2 is YYDKDF (reference sequence). The CDR3 consists of 15 residues. Trimming left V 4 bases short and J 3 bases short, with 16 bases between.

The chain couples TRBV11-3 to TRBJ2-2, with a possible D match to TRBD2 (5 bases). V shed 5 bases and J shed 7 bases, with 17 bases lying between them. This CDR3 region has 15 residues. Germline assignment: CDR1 SGHNT and CDR2 YENEEA. The DNA for the CDR3 is TGTGCCAGCAGCAGCCGCGGCGCCGAGGGCGGGGAGCTGTTTTTT. Translating gives CASSSRGAEGGELFF.

The rearrangement links TRBV4-2 to TRBJ2-5; D is perhaps TRBD1 (6 bases). The CDR3 is 16 residues long. Trimming shortened V by 0 bases and J by 2 bases, and 13 bases separated the two germline ends. Germline loops: CDR1 LGHNA, CDR2 YNFKEQ. The DNA of the CDR3 is TGTGCCAGCAGCCAAGAGGTAAACAGGGCACAAGAGACCCAGTACTTC. This sequence encodes CASSQEVNRAQETQYF.

This chain uses TRBV30 with TRBJ1-2; D uncertain. The CDR3 is 14 amino acids. CDR1 and CDR2 from the germline V gene are GTSNPN and SVGIG (reference sequence). Trimming stripped 2 bases from V and 5 bases from J, with 15 bases between. The CDR3 DNA is TGTGCCTGGAGTCCCGCCTCGCCACTTTATGGCTACACCTTC. Translation: CAWSPASPLYGYTF. The whole variable domain, remainder taken from reference TRBV30 and TRBJ1-2, is SQTIHQWPATLVQPVGSPLSLECTVEGTSNPNLYWYRQAAGRGLQLLFYSVGIGQISSEVPQNLSASRPQDRQFILSSKKLLLSDSGFYLCAWSPASPLYGYTFGSGTRLTVV.

The chain recombines TRBV5-1 with TRBJ1-2, with a possible D match to TRBD1 (5 bases). Germline CDR1 SGHRS, CDR2 YFSETQ. Deletions cut 9 bases from V and 7 bases from J, with 19 bases between. There are 13 residues in the CDR3. CDR3 bases: TGCGCCACCTCCTCAGGTGACAGCCTTGGCTACACCTTC. It translates to CATSSGDSLGYTF.

This clone was counted at least ten times. The chain joins TRBV6-6 to TRBJ2-3, with TRBD1 identical over 10 bases. The CDR3 loop spans 14 amino acids. Germline V gene sequence: CDR1 MNHNY, CDR2 SVGAGI (reference sequence). V lost 6 bases, J lost 5 bases, and 5 bases stayed unmatched. The CDR3 reads CASRTGTGVDTQYF. As DNA, the CDR3 is TGTGCCAGCAGGACCGGGACAGGGGTAGATACGCAGTATTTT.

CDR3 amino acids: CASSTSTGETYNEQFF. The CDR3 DNA is TGTGCCAGCAGTACCTCCACGGGGGAGACTTACAATGAGCAGTTCTTC. V usage is TRBV27 and J usage is TRBJ2-1; D may be TRBD2 (6 bases). The V gene lost 5 bases and the J gene lost 4 bases, with 18 bases spanning the gap. The CDR3 contains 16 residues. Germline V lookup: CDR1 MNHEY, CDR2 SMNVEV (reference sequence).

J is TRBJ2-6 and V is TRBV3-1 (or the pseudogene TRBV3-2); D is unclear. The germline CDR1 and CDR2 sequences are LGHDT and YNNKEL (reference sequence). This CDR3 contains 16 residues. V shed 2 bases and J shed 3 bases, with 11 bases lying between them. The DNA of the CDR3 is TGTGCCAGCAGCCAATATAAGCTAGGTGGGGCCAACGTCCTGACTTTC. Protein sequence: CASSQYKLGGANVLTF.

The CDR3 reads CASRGGDQGAIQPQHF. The CDR3 DNA reads TGTGCCAGCAGGGGTGGGGACCAGGGGGCGATCCAGCCCCAGCATTTT. V is TRBV2 and J is TRBJ1-5, with TRBD1 matching 8 bases. CDR1 is SNHLY and CDR2 is FYNNEI in the germline V gene. The length of the CDR3 is 16 residues. The junction had 14 bases not matched to a gene; V was cut back by 6 bases and J by 7 bases.

This chain links TRBV27 with TRBJ1-4; D remains ambiguous. Germline V gene data show CDR1 as MNHEY and CDR2 as SMNVEV (reference sequence). The CDR3 has 16 residues. V lost 1 base, J lost 10 bases, and 19 bases lay in between. The CDR3 coding sequence is TGTGCCAGCAGTTTATTAAGTGGTGCGGGTATGAGAAAACTGTTTTTT. Translation: CASSLLSGAGMRKLFF.

The rearrangement joins TRBV5-1 to TRBJ2-7; weak D call: TRBD2 (6 bases). Germline V gene lookup returns CDR1 SGHRS and CDR2 YFSETQ. V lost 2 bases, J lost 5 bases, and 17 bases lay in between. CDR3 length: 15 amino acids. The CDR3 coding sequence is TGCGCCAGCAGCTTTATGGCCGGGACTGAACACGAGCAGTACTTC. Protein sequence: CASSFMAGTEHEQYF.

There are a few counts of this clone. J is TRBJ1-1 and V is TRBV10-3; 8 nucleotides match TRBD1. After removal of 4 bases from V and 3 bases from J, the junction contained 4 bases not matched to a gene. The length of the CDR3 is 14 residues. Germline V gene sequence: CDR1 ENHRY, CDR2 SYGVKD. The chain's CDR3 is CAISVQGVDTEAFF. In DNA, the CDR3 is TGTGCCATCAGTGTACAGGGGGTGGACACTGAAGCTTTCTTT.

This chain uses TRBV10-1 with TRBJ2-1; weak D call: TRBD2 (7 bases). The CDR3 length is 13 residues. Trimming cost V 5 bases and J 10 bases, with 15 bases left between them. Germline values: CDR1 WNHNN, CDR2 SYGVQD (reference sequence). CDR3 sequence (DNA): TGCGCCAGCAGTAAGGGGGGGAGGTTGGAGCAGTTCTTC. It is translated as CASSKGGRLEQFF.

The V gene is TRBV12-3 or TRBV12-4, the J gene TRBJ2-3; D is possibly TRBD2 (5 bases). Trimming removed 5 bases from V and 7 bases from J, with 10 bases in between. The CDR3 is made up of 12 amino acids. The CDR3 is CASSPDWNTQYF. For the CDR3, the DNA is TGTGCCAGCAGTCCGGACTGGAATACGCAGTATTTT.

This clone was observed a few times. The J gene is TRBJ1-5, the V gene TRBV5-6, with TRBD1 as a possible D gene (5 bases). There are 15 residues in the CDR3. The V end lost 5 bases, the J end lost 4 bases, and 16 bases lay between the germline ends. Germline V gene data show CDR1 as SGHDT and CDR2 as YYEEEE. The DNA of the CDR3 is TGTGCCAGCAGTCGACAGAGTTCCCTTAATCAGCCCCAGCATTTT. Translating gives CASSRQSSLNQPQHF.

This clone turned up a few times. This rearrangement joins TRBV7-9 to TRBJ2-7, with D maybe TRBD2 (7 bases). CDR3 length equals 13 residues. Germline V gene lookup returns CDR1 SEHNR and CDR2 FQNEAQ (reference sequence). The ends were cut back, 5 bases at V and 6 bases at J, with 14 bases in the middle. The CDR3 spells CASSPLGGGEQYF. CDR3 nucleotides: TGTGCCAGCAGCCCCCTAGGGGGGGGCGAGCAGTACTTC.

J is TRBJ1-6 and V is TRBV15; 10 bases agree with TRBD1. Per the germline V gene, CDR1 is LNHNV and CDR2 is YYDKDF (reference sequence). The trim removed 3 bases at V and 10 bases at J, leaving 6 bases unmatched. The CDR3 contains 15 residues. CDR3 in amino acids: CATSRAGQGSSPLHF. CDR3 DNA sequence: TGTGCCACCAGCAGGGCGGGACAGGGGAGCTCACCCCTCCACTTT. The full variable domain, its missing parts supplied by reference TRBV15 and TRBJ1-6, is DAMVIQNPRYQVTQFGKPVTLSCSQTLNHNVMYWYQQKSSQAPKLLFHYYDKDFNNEADTPDNFQSRRPNTSFCFLDIRSPGLGDTAMYLCATSRAGQGSSPLHFGNGTRLTVT.

The V and J genes are TRBV9 and TRBJ2-1, with D uncertain. The CDR3 has 17 residues. The germline CDR1 and CDR2 sequences are SGDLS and YYNGEE. The V gene lost 2 bases and the J gene lost 0 bases, with 15 bases spanning the gap. CDR3 amino acids: CASSVEDVVRSYNEQFF. The DNA for the CDR3 is TGTGCCAGCAGCGTTGAAGATGTGGTGCGCTCCTACAATGAGCAGTTCTTC. The whole variable domain, remainder taken from reference TRBV9 and TRBJ2-1, is DSGVTQTPKHLITATGQRVTLRCSPRSGDLSVYWYQQSLDQGLQFLIQYYNGEERAKGNILERFSAQQFPDLHSELNLSSLELGDSALYFCASSVEDVVRSYNEQFFGPGTRLTVL.

The CDR3: CASSQEDAGFSGNTIYF. The DNA for the CDR3 is TGCGCCAGCAGCCAAGAAGACGCGGGATTCTCTGGAAACACCATATATTTT. This chain uses TRBV4-3 with TRBJ1-3; D is unclear. Germline V lookup: CDR1 LGHNA, CDR2 YSLEER. The CDR3 runs 17 residues. V was pared by 0 bases and J by 0 bases, with 12 bases between.

The chain employs TRBV18 and TRBJ1-2, with D possibly being TRBD1 (5 bases). CDR1 is KGHSH and CDR2 is LQKENI in the germline V gene. The CDR3 spans 15 residues. With 2 bases removed from V and 4 bases from J, the gap between germline ends came to 14 bases. The CDR3 DNA sequence: TGTGCCAGCTCACCAGGAGGGGAGGTGGGCTATGGCTACACCTTC. Protein product: CASSPGGEVGYGYTF.

The gene calls are TRBV5-1 and TRBJ1-4; D gene ambiguous. V lost 4 bases, J lost 6 bases, and 10 bases lay in between. CDR3 length: 13 residues. Germline V gene sequence: CDR1 SGHRS, CDR2 YFSETQ. The CDR3 sequence: CASSTNMDEKLFF. The CDR3 DNA sequence: TGCGCCAGCAGCACCAACATGGATGAAAAACTGTTTTTT.

The chain has TRBV4-3 and TRBJ1-2; TRBD1 matches at 7 bases. Germline lookup yields CDR1 LGHNA and CDR2 YSLEER. CDR3 size: 16 residues. V trimming: 0 bases; J trimming: 3 bases; junction bases outside the gene matches: 7. The CDR3 loop reads CASSQDYRGRDYGYTF. The CDR3 DNA follows: TGCGCCAGCAGCCAAGATTATAGGGGGCGAGACTATGGCTACACCTTC.

V usage is TRBV7-2 and J usage is TRBJ1-6; no reliable D call. CDR3 length equals 18 residues. Germline V gene sequence: CDR1 SGHTA, CDR2 FQGNSA. Between the trimmed V and J ends, which lost 1 base and 9 bases, there was a span of 22 bases. CDR3 sequence: CASSLEGLEGIPSSPLHF. CDR3 bases: TGTGCCAGCAGCTTAGAGGGATTGGAGGGTATCCCGTCTTCACCCCTCCACTTT.

The rearrangement uses TRBV29-1 and TRBJ2-7; TRBD2 is a possible D gene (5 bases). V lost 6 bases and J lost 3, with 12 bases in between. The CDR3 runs 12 residues. CDR1 and CDR2 (germline): SQVTM, ANQGSEA. CDR3 sequence reads: CSVPGVGYEQYF. DNA of the CDR3: TGCAGCGTCCCCGGGGTGGGCTACGAGCAGTACTTC.